These 8 T cell receptor beta chains came from one sample sequenced in a study of CD8+CD57+ T cells in acquired aplastic anemia. In patients chosen for sequencing, flow cytometry had shown CD8+CD57+ cell expansion. Genomic DNA acted as the template from which TCR beta VDJ combination and CDR3 sequence profiling were carried out. TCRdb used MiXCR to reprocess the reads, holding one entry per CDR3 protein. The sample contains 150,000 to 200,000 distinct CDR3 sequences, 48% of which appear only once. The sample consisted of sorted CD4+, CD8+, or CD8+CD57+ T cells (not recorded which) from PBMCs. These receptors originate from a human donor with aplastic anemia.

Many counts were recorded for this clonotype. The chain employs TRBV6-1 and TRBJ1-3, with D possibly matching TRBD1 (5 bases). The CDR3 spans 15 residues. The ends were cut back, 9 bases at V and 1 base at J, with 16 bases in the middle. From germline, CDR1 is MNHNS and CDR2 SASEGT. CDR3 coding DNA: TGTGCCAGAACTACAGGCCGTGAGTCTGGAAACACCATATATTTT. This codes for CARTTGRESGNTIYF.

This chain links TRBV10-1 with TRBJ2-3; D gene uncertain. Trimming stripped 2 bases from V and 4 bases from J, with 10 bases between. Looked up from germline, CDR1 is WNHNN and CDR2 is SYGVQD (reference sequence). CDR3 length: 14 residues. The CDR3 region has the DNA TGCGCCAGCAGTGAGCGACGTGATGCAGATACGCAGTATTTT. Translation: CASSERRDADTQYF.

The rearrangement links TRBV25-1 to TRBJ1-6; 8 nucleotides match TRBD1. This CDR3 region has 13 residues. Germline V CDR1 and CDR2: MGHDK, SYGVNS. Unmatched junction bases numbered 6, after V lost 7 bases and J lost 10 bases. CDR3 loop: CASTQGAGSPLHF. The CDR3 DNA is TGTGCCAGCACCCAGGGGGCAGGGTCACCCCTCCACTTT.

This clonotype appeared a single time. The V call is TRBV15, the J call TRBJ2-1, with 12 bases aligning to TRBD2. After removal of 6 bases from V and 4 bases from J, the junction contained 4 bases not matched to a gene. The CDR3 totals 15 residues. Germline V gene lookup returns CDR1 LNHNV and CDR2 YYDKDF (reference sequence). In DNA, the CDR3 is TGTGCCACCAGGGAGCTAGCGGGAGGGTACAATGAGCAGTTCTTC. It translates to CATRELAGGYNEQFF.

The genes are TRBV13 and TRBJ2-7, with D hard to call. Germline V gene data show CDR1 as PRHDT and CDR2 as FYEKMQ (reference sequence). The CDR3 is 13 amino acids. V dropped 1 base and J dropped 1 base, with 5 bases sitting between them. The CDR3 nucleotides read TGTGCCAGCAGCTTAGACGAGTCCTACGAGCAGTACTTC. Protein: CASSLDESYEQYF.

This clonotype was observed a handful of times. This sequence joins TRBV11-1 and TRBJ2-4, with D possibly called TRBD1 or TRBD2 (6 bases each). The germline V and J ends were trimmed by 3 bases and 6 bases, with 12 bases remaining between them. CDR1 and CDR2 (germline): SGHAT, FQDESV (reference sequence). The CDR3 totals 14 residues. The CDR3: CASSLEGQGNIQYF. CDR3 nucleotides: TGTGCCAGCAGCTTGGAGGGACAAGGAAACATTCAGTACTTC.

On this clonotype: Just one base apart from a much larger clone, this may be a read error. The chain is built from TRBV10-3 and TRBJ1-3, with 8 bases lining up with TRBD1. The V gene's germline CDR1 is ENHRY and CDR2 SYGVKD. V shed 6 bases, J shed 4 bases, and the junction held 5 bases outside the gene matches. This CDR3 has 14 residues. CDR3 DNA sequence: TGTGCCATCAGCCCCGGGACAGGAGGAAACACCATATATTTT. It encodes CAISPGTGGNTIYF.

The rearrangement joins TRBV10-1 to TRBJ1-2; D is uncertain. Per the germline V gene, CDR1 is WNHNN and CDR2 is SYGVQD (reference sequence). Trimming shortened V by 3 bases and J by 2 bases, and 1 base separated the two germline ends. This CDR3 contains 11 residues. The CDR3 region has the DNA TGCGCCAGCAGTGACAACTATGGCTACACCTTC. Translating it yields CASSDNYGYTF.